Here is one T cell receptor (beta chain) with its context. What it binds is not known. The sample comes from a study of T-cell reconstitution after alpha-beta-depleted transplantation in children. Notes on the study in general: A year post-transplant, T-cell counts and diversity derived mostly from newly produced T cells.

Deletions cut 4 bases from V and 4 bases from J, with 15 bases between. The CDR3 has 15 residues. Germline lookup yields CDR1 SGHRS and CDR2 YFSETQ. Unique molecular identifiers were incorporated when the TCRbeta library was constructed. TCRdb itself ran the PCR reads through MiXCR, one entry per CDR3 protein. The data contain 900,000 or so distinct CDR3 sequences, under 20% of them singletons. Material: PBMCs, mostly from graft donor cells, obtained 360 days after TCRalphabeta/CD19-depleted stem cell transplant. V usage is TRBV5-1 and J usage is TRBJ1-5; D is uncertain. The receptor was isolated from a male patient aged 10 to 17 who had a stem cell transplant for acute lymphoblastic leukemia, so the T cells may come from the graft donor. The CDR3: CASSPVGSQNQPQHF. The CDR3 region has the DNA TGCGCCAGCAGCCCTGTCGGTTCGCAAAATCAGCCCCAGCATTTT.